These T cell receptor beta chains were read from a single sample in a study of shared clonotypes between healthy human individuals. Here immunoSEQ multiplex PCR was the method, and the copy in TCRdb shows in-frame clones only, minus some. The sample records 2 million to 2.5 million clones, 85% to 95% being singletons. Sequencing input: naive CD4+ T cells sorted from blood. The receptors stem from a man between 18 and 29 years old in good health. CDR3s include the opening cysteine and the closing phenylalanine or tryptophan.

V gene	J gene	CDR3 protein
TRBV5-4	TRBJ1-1	CASSLDSSTEAFF
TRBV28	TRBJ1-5	CASSLGRHNQPQHF
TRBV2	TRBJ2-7	CASSMSGGYEQYF
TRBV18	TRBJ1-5	CASSPMTGINQPQHF
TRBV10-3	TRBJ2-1	CAISDTSGPRNEQFF
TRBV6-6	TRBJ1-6	CASRPQTGALSPLHF
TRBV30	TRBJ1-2	CAWRDLGHANYGYTF
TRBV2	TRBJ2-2	CASRKTGVGTGELFF
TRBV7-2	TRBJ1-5	CASRIVADSNQPQHF
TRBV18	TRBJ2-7	CASSPRVAGQVRNEQYF
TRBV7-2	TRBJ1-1	CASSLVGQVNTEAFF
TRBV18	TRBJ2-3	CASSRQRGYTDTQYF
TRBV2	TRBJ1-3	CASKSSGNTIYF
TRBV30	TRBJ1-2	CAWSQGGDYGYTF
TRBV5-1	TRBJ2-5	CASSLLGENQETQYF
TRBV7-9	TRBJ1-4	CASRLNRVGNEKLFF
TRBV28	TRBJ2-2	CASSTGGGTGELFF
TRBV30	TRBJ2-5	CAWMSWAAEETQYF
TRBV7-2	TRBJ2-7	CASSLGPGTGYEQYF
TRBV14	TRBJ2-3	CASSPFRTDTQYF
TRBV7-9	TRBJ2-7	CASSLAGTEQYF
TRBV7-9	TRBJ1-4	CASSFEGFRNEKLFF
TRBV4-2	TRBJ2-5	CASSQGGLAGEQETQYF
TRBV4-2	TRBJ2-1	CASSSPQGDEQFF
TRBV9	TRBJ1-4	CASSAGQGFEKLFF
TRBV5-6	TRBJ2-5	CASSLQGRETQYF
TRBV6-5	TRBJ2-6	CASSYLRGAGANVLTF
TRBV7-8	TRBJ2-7	CASSLVIRDNFSYEQYF
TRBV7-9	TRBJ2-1	CASSLDITSGYNEQFF
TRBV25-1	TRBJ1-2	CASSEIGGYGYTF
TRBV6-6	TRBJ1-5	CASSYIQGFQPQHF
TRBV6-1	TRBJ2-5	CASMANPAQETQYF
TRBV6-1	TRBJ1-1	CASSERRVTEAFF
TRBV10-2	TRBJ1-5	CASSRQGQPQHF
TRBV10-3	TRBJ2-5	CAITRTGGGQETQYF
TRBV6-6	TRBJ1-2	CASGGGYTF
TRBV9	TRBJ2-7	CASSPEGQGAYEQYF
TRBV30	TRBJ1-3	CAWTDSGNTIYF
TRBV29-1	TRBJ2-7	CSVRDRGYEQYF
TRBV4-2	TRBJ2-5	CASSQGLAGGAQETQYF
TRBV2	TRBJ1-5	CASSMTGTSRHF
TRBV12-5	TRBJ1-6	CASGPPNGGVLNSPLHF
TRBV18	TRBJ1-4	CASSPPGRTNEKLFF
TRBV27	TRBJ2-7	CASSLIMAETYEQYF
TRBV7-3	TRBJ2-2	CASSLRSATGELFF
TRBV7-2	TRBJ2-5	CASSRLYRGETQYF